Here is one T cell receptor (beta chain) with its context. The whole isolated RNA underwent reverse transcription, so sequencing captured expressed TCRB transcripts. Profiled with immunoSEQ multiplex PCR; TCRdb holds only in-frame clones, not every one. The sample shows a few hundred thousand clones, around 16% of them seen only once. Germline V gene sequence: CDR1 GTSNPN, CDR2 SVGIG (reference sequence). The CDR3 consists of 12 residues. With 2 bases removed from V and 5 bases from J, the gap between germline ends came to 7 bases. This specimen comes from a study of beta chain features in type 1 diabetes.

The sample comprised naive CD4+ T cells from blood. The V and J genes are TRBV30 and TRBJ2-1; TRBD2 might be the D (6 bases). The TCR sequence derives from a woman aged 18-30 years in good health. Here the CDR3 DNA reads TGTGCCTGGAGTTGGAGGGACAATGAGCAGTTCTTC. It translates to CAWSWRDNEQFF.